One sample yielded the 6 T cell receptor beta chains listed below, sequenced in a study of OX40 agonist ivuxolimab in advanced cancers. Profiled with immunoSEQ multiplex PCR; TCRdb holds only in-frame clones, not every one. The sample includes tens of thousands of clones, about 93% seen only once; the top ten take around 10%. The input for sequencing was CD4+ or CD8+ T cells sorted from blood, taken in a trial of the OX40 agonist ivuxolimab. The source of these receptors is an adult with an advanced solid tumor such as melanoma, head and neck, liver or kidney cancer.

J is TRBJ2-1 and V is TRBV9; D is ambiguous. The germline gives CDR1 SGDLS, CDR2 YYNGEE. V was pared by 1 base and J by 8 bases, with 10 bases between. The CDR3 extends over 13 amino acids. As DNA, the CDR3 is TGTGCCAGCAGCGTATTACCCCTCGATGAGCAGTTCTTC. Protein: CASSVLPLDEQFF.

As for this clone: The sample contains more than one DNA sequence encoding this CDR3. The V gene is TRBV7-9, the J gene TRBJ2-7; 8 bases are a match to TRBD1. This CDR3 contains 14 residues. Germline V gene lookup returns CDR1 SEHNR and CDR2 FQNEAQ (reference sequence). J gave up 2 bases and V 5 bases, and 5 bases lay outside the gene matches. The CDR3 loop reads CASSLQDRAYEQYF. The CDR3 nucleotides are TGTGCCAGCAGCCTTCAGGACAGGGCCTACGAGCAGTACTTC. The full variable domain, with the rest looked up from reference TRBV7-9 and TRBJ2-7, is DTGVSQNPRHKITKRGQNVTFRCDPISEHNRLYWYRQTLGQGPEFLTYFQNEAQLEKSRLLSDRFSAERPKGSFSTLEIQRTEQGDSAMYLCASSLQDRAYEQYFGPGTRLTVT.

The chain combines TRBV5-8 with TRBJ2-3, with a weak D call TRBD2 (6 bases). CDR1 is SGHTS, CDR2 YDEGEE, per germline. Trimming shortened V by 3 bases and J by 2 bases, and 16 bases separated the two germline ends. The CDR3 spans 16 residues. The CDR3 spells CASSSLPGSYTDTQYF. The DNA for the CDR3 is TGTGCCAGCAGCTCACTGCCCGGGAGTTACACAGATACGCAGTATTTT.

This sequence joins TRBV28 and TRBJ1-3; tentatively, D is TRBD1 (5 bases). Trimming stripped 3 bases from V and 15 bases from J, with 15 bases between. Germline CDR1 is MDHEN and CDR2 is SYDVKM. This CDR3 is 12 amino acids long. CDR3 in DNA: TGTGCCAGCAGTTTCCCTGGGAGGGGAGGATATTTT. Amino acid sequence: CASSFPGRGGYF.

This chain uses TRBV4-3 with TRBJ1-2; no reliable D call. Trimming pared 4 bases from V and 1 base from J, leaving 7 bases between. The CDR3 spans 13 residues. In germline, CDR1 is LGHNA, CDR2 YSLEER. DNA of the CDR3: TGCGCCAGCAGCCCCGGGCATAACTATGGCTACACCTTC. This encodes CASSPGHNYGYTF.

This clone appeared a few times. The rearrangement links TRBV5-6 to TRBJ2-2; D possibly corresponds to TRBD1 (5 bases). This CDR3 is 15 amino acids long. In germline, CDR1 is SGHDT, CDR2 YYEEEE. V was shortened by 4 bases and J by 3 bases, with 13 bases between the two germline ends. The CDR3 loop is CASSPEQAYTGELFF. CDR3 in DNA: TGTGCCAGCAGCCCCGAACAGGCATACACCGGGGAGCTGTTTTTT.